Described below is a single TCR beta chain sequence and its context. Seattle's cohort entered during active infection and was followed longitudinally. This table comes from immunoSEQ multiplex PCR, and its TCRdb copy is limited to in-frame clones, with some not included. The data contain about 300,000 clones, roughly nine tenths of them seen just once; the ten biggest clones take up roughly 1.9%. The CDR3 runs to 15 residues. From germline, CDR1 is MGHDK and CDR2 SYGVNS. Unmatched junction bases numbered 7, after V lost 6 bases and J lost 4 bases. These data belong to a study of blood T cell repertoires in COVID-19. Study-wide background: Samples representing acute and convalescent COVID-19 were sourced from the United States, Italy and Spain. PBMCs, B-cell-depleted T cells, or T cells were the source of the cDNA or gDNA that made up the material.

The sequence was obtained from a woman in her 30s with COVID-19, enrolled during active disease. This chain connects TRBV25-1 to TRBJ2-3, with TRBD1 matching over 10 bases. The sequenced sample consisted of peripheral blood. CDR3 DNA: TGTGCCAGCAGGGCTACCGGACAGGGGGCAGATACGCAGTATTTT. This sequence encodes CASRATGQGADTQYF.